Below are 27 T cell receptor beta chains sequenced from a single sample in a study of T cell changes during pregnancy in multiple sclerosis. Sequencing was performed with immunoSEQ multiplex PCR; in TCRdb, only in-frame clones are kept and a portion is missing. The sample comprises approximately 100,000 clones, more than 80% of which are singletons, and around 1.2% rests with the top ten. The sequencing here drew on peripheral blood, taken in the second trimester of pregnancy. The receptors derive from a female donor with multiple sclerosis, enrolled in a pregnancy study.

This chain links TRBV7-9 with TRBJ1-1; D possibly corresponds to TRBD1 (6 bases). The CDR3 is made up of 12 amino acids. Germline V gene sequence: CDR1 SEHNR, CDR2 FQNEAQ (reference sequence). V was shortened by 3 bases and J by 8 bases, with 10 bases between the two germline ends. The CDR3 protein is CASSLKDREAFF. As DNA, the CDR3 is TGTGCCAGCAGCTTGAAGGACAGAGAAGCTTTCTTT. Full variable domain (outside the CDR3, taken from reference TRBV7-9 and TRBJ1-1): DTGVSQNPRHKITKRGQNVTFRCDPISEHNRLYWYRQTLGQGPEFLTYFQNEAQLEKSRLLSDRFSAERPKGSFSTLEIQRTEQGDSAMYLCASSLKDREAFFGQGTRLTVV.

This chain joins TRBV2 and TRBJ2-1; 13 nucleotides match TRBD2. Germline CDR1 and CDR2: SNHLY and FYNNEI. V was clipped by 2 bases and J by 9 bases; unmatched bases: 4. CDR3 length: 15 residues. The CDR3 bases are TGTGCCAGCAGTGAACGGACTAGCGGGGGTTTTGAGCAGTTCTTC. This encodes CASSERTSGGFEQFF.

The V gene is TRBV7-9, the J gene TRBJ2-1; 7 bases agree with TRBD2. J lost 6 bases, V lost 7 bases, and 18 bases had no gene match. The germline CDR1 and CDR2 sequences are SEHNR and FQNEAQ (reference sequence). The CDR3 has 17 residues. Here the CDR3 DNA reads TGTGCCAGCACCCCCTCAGTGGGGGGGATCGTCTCCAATGAGCAGTTCTTC. Translating gives CASTPSVGGIVSNEQFF.

This sequence joins TRBV9 and TRBJ1-4, with D possibly TRBD1 on 6 matching bases. CDR1 and CDR2 from the germline V gene are SGDLS and YYNGEE. Deletions cut 3 bases from V and 0 bases from J, with 9 bases between. The CDR3 runs 15 residues. CDR3 coding DNA: TGTGCCAGCAGCGCTCAGGGGTCAACTAATGAAAAACTGTTTTTT. Translated: CASSAQGSTNEKLFF.

As DNA, the CDR3 is TGTGCCAGTAGTAAGGGACTAGCGGACTCGAACACCGGGGAGCTGTTTTTT. The encoded protein is CASSKGLADSNTGELFF. The chain has TRBV19 and TRBJ2-2, with TRBD2 identical over 11 bases. The CDR3 runs 17 residues. Trimming took 4 bases from V and 0 from J; bases not matched to a gene: 4. CDR1 LNHDA and CDR2 SQIVND come from the germline V gene (reference sequence).

The V and J genes are TRBV5-1 and TRBJ2-5; D unclear. CDR1 SGHRS and CDR2 YFSETQ come from the germline V gene. The CDR3 runs 15 residues. V dropped 0 bases and J dropped 0 bases, with 9 bases sitting between them. The CDR3: CASSLGFRDQETQYF. CDR3 nucleotide sequence: TGCGCCAGCAGCTTGGGGTTCCGAGACCAAGAGACCCAGTACTTC.

The chain joins TRBV9 to TRBJ1-3, with 8 bases identical to TRBD1. V shed 4 bases, J shed 3 bases, and the junction held 9 bases outside the gene matches. This CDR3 has 16 residues. The germline V gene has CDR1 SGDLS and CDR2 YYNGEE. The CDR3 loop is CASSSSDRGHGNTIYF. In DNA form, the CDR3 reads TGTGCCAGCAGCTCATCAGACAGGGGTCATGGAAACACCATATATTTT.

The rearrangement links TRBV10-2 to TRBJ2-7; D gene uncertain. The V end was cut by 4 bases, the J end by 1 base, with 20 bases between. CDR1 WSHSY and CDR2 SAAADI come from the germline V gene. This CDR3 has 17 residues. The CDR3 here is CASSGPTKSPTSYEQYF. DNA of the CDR3: TGCGCCAGCAGTGGCCCCACTAAGAGTCCTACGTCCTACGAGCAGTACTTC.

The chain recombines TRBV28 with TRBJ2-1; possible D gene TRBD2, 6 bases. The CDR3 spans 18 residues. Deletions cut 5 bases from V and 0 bases from J, with 20 bases between. Germline V CDR1 and CDR2: MDHEN, SYDVKM. The CDR3 region is CASSTSPRRSSSYNEQFF. The CDR3 coding sequence is TGTGCCAGCAGTACTAGCCCGCGACGGTCGAGCTCCTACAATGAGCAGTTCTTC.

This rearrangement joins TRBV5-6 to TRBJ2-5; 9 bases agree with TRBD2. The V segment lost 3 bases and the J segment 4 bases; nucleotides outside the gene matches: 13. Germline lookup yields CDR1 SGHDT and CDR2 YYEEEE. The CDR3 length is 17 residues. The DNA for the CDR3 is TGTGCCAGCAGCTCCTCCTATAATCTAGCGGGACGAGAGACCCAGTACTTC. It encodes CASSSSYNLAGRETQYF.

The CDR3, as DNA: TGTGCCAGCTCACAAGTAGAGGACACTGAAGCTTTCTTT. Protein sequence: CASSQVEDTEAFF. J is TRBJ1-1 and V is TRBV18; D call uncertain. Trimming took 4 bases from V and 3 from J, leaving 9 bases between them. There are 13 residues in the CDR3. Germline V CDR1 and CDR2: KGHSH, LQKENI.

This clone was observed once. V and J are TRBV27 and TRBJ1-4; TRBD1 matches 7 bases. Germline values: CDR1 MNHEY, CDR2 SMNVEV (reference sequence). Unmatched junction bases numbered 5, after V lost 2 bases and J lost 8 bases. The CDR3 has 14 amino acids. The CDR3 nucleotides are TGTGCCAGCAGTTTAAGGGGGCTGACGGAAAAACTGTTTTTT. Residues: CASSLRGLTEKLFF.

This clone appeared a single time. This chain joins TRBV2 and TRBJ1-5; TRBD1 is a possible D gene (6 bases). Trimming left V 6 bases short and J 0 bases short, with 12 bases between. The CDR3 has 15 residues. Germline V lookup: CDR1 SNHLY, CDR2 FYNNEI. The CDR3 loop reads CASRQGMASNQPQHF. In DNA, the CDR3 is TGTGCCAGCAGACAGGGAATGGCTAGCAATCAGCCCCAGCATTTT.

The V and J genes are TRBV7-6 and TRBJ2-5, with D uncertain. V lost 0 bases and J lost 6, with 11 bases in between. The germline V gene has CDR1 SGHVS and CDR2 FNYEAQ. This CDR3 has 14 amino acids. The CDR3 is CASSLAAAAQTQYF. The CDR3, as DNA: TGTGCCAGCAGCTTAGCTGCCGCGGCGCAGACCCAGTACTTC.

The chain uses TRBV7-3 and TRBJ2-1, with 7 bases lining up with TRBD1. The CDR3 is 17 residues long. Germline values: CDR1 SGHTA, CDR2 FQGTGA. V was pared by 1 base and J by 7 bases, with 13 bases of the junction left unmatched. The CDR3 loop is CASSLNSWAGGYNEQFF. CDR3 DNA: TGTGCCAGCAGCTTAAATAGTTGGGCAGGGGGTTATAATGAGCAGTTCTTC.

V is TRBV30 and J is TRBJ2-2, with no clear D. CDR3 length: 15 amino acids. CDR1 is GTSNPN and CDR2 is SVGIG in the germline V gene (reference sequence). Trimming removed 1 base at V and 5 bases at J, with 14 bases between. DNA for the CDR3: TGTGCCTGGAGTGCCCCACCGAGGCGTACCGGGGAGCTGTTTTTT. Protein sequence: CAWSAPPRRTGELFF.

This chain links TRBV7-9 with TRBJ1-4, with 7 bases identical to TRBD1. The CDR3 has 15 residues. CDR1 SEHNR and CDR2 FQNEAQ come from the germline V gene (reference sequence). The ends lost 1 base at V and 4 bases at J; junction bases unmatched: 3. CDR3 in DNA: TGTGCCAGCAGCTTAGGGGCAGGGGGTAATGAAAAACTGTTTTTT. This codes for CASSLGAGGNEKLFF. The full variable domain, rest sourced from reference TRBV7-9 and TRBJ1-4, is DTGVSQNPRHKITKRGQNVTFRCDPISEHNRLYWYRQTLGQGPEFLTYFQNEAQLEKSRLLSDRFSAERPKGSFSTLEIQRTEQGDSAMYLCASSLGAGGNEKLFFGSGTQLSVL.

V is TRBV5-8 and J is TRBJ2-1, with D uncertain. This CDR3 has 16 amino acids. Looked up from germline, CDR1 is SGHTS and CDR2 is YDEGEE. The ends were cut back, 2 bases at V and 0 bases at J, with 12 bases in the middle. CDR3 sequence reads: CASSFPIRSSYNEQFF. DNA for the CDR3: TGTGCCAGCAGCTTTCCGATCCGGAGCTCCTACAATGAGCAGTTCTTC.

The chain recombines TRBV5-6 with TRBJ1-1; the D is unclear. Trimming removed 4 bases at V and 2 bases at J, with 12 bases between. CDR3 length: 14 amino acids. The germline V gene encodes CDR1 SGHDT and CDR2 YYEEEE. CDR3 loop: CASSRGRGNTEAFF. CDR3 nucleotides: TGTGCCAGCAGCCGTGGGCGGGGAAACACTGAAGCTTTCTTT.

The chain uses TRBV6-5 and TRBJ2-3, with D possibly being TRBD2 (6 bases). This CDR3 has 15 amino acids. Between the trimmed V and J ends, which lost 2 bases and 2 bases, there was a span of 11 bases. CDR1 and CDR2 from the germline V gene are MNHEY and SVGAGI. The CDR3 coding sequence is TGTGCCAGCAGTTACACCGGGACTCTCACAGATACGCAGTATTTT. Translation gives CASSYTGTLTDTQYF.

The rearrangement uses TRBV11-2 and TRBJ2-3, with 8 bases matching TRBD2. The junction had 5 bases not matched to a gene; V was cut back by 2 bases and J by 4 bases. This CDR3 has 15 amino acids. Germline V CDR1 and CDR2: SGHAT, FQNNGV. CDR3 loop: CASSLTAGGPDTQYF. CDR3 DNA: TGTGCCAGCAGCTTAACTGCGGGAGGTCCAGATACGCAGTATTTT.

This clone has a handful of counts. The chain joins TRBV19 to TRBJ1-5; 10 positions agree with TRBD1. CDR3 length: 16 amino acids. J lost 4 bases, V lost 3 bases, and 6 bases had no gene match. The germline gives CDR1 LNHDA, CDR2 SQIVND (reference sequence). Here the CDR3 reads CASSIRGQGRNQPQHF. CDR3 in DNA: TGTGCCAGTAGTATCCGGGGACAGGGGAGAAATCAGCCCCAGCATTTT.

V gene TRBV7-2 combines with J gene TRBJ2-1; 11 bases map to TRBD2. This CDR3 is 18 amino acids long. Germline values: CDR1 SGHTA, CDR2 FQGNSA. The junction had 9 bases not matched to a gene; V was cut back by 1 base and J by 4 bases. As DNA, the CDR3 is TGTGCCAGCAGCTTAGAACGGAGACTAGCGGGACCTTACAATGAGCAGTTCTTC. Amino acids: CASSLERRLAGPYNEQFF.

The CDR3 sequence is CASSRGPNNEQFF. CDR3 nucleotides: TGTGCCAGCAGCAGGGGGCCAAACAATGAGCAGTTCTTC. V gene TRBV11-2 combines with J gene TRBJ2-1; 7 bases match TRBD1. Trimming took 5 bases from V and 5 from J; bases not matched to a gene: 3. Looked up from germline, CDR1 is SGHAT and CDR2 is FQNNGV. This CDR3 comprises 13 residues.

This chain links TRBV7-8 with TRBJ1-5; no firm D call. The CDR3 spans 14 residues. Germline CDR1 and CDR2: SGHVS and FQNEAQ. V was cut by 7 bases and J by 4 bases, with 14 bases left in between. The CDR3 DNA follows: TGTGCCAGCACCCCCGGACGGGAAAATCAGCCCCAGCATTTT. It specifies CASTPGRENQPQHF.

This chain joins TRBV5-1 and TRBJ2-7; 7 positions agree with TRBD2. CDR3 length: 17 amino acids. In germline, CDR1 is SGHRS, CDR2 YFSETQ. The trim removed 4 bases at V and 2 bases at J, leaving 15 bases unmatched. The CDR3 region is CASSVSGSGVGTYEQYF. The CDR3 region has the DNA TGCGCCAGCAGCGTCTCAGGGAGCGGGGTCGGCACCTACGAGCAGTACTTC.

The rearrangement joins TRBV27 to TRBJ2-3; TRBD2 matches at 9 bases. The CDR3 runs 17 residues. V shed 1 base and J 0 bases; nucleotides not matched to a gene: 5. The germline gives CDR1 MNHEY, CDR2 SMNVEV (reference sequence). The CDR3 DNA follows: TGTGCCAGCAGTTTATGGACTAGCGTCCCTAGCACAGATACGCAGTATTTT. Residues: CASSLWTSVPSTDTQYF.